The 21 T cell receptor beta chains presented below share a single source sample, sequenced in a study of blood T cell repertoires in COVID-19. Produced via immunoSEQ multiplex PCR; TCRdb's table is partial and in-frame only. The table records about 490,000 clones, 80% to 90% of them present only once. Sequencing was done on a sample of peripheral blood. All receptors derive from a human donor in a cohort sampled during active COVID-19.

V gene TRBV12-3 or TRBV12-4 combines with J gene TRBJ2-7; 7 nucleotides match TRBD2. There are 13 residues in the CDR3. J was trimmed by 5 bases and V by 5 bases; bases with no gene match: 6. The CDR3 reads CASSRGEVDEQYF. The CDR3 DNA reads as TGTGCCAGCAGTCGGGGGGAAGTGGACGAGCAGTACTTC.

The rearrangement links TRBV5-6 to TRBJ2-3; 7 bases agree with TRBD2. Per germline, CDR1 SGHDT and CDR2 YYEEEE. V was clipped by 0 bases and J by 2 bases; unmatched bases: 6. The CDR3 is 16 residues long. CDR3 loop: CASSLGTSAITDTQYF. In DNA, the CDR3 is TGTGCCAGCAGCTTGGGAACTAGCGCGATCACAGATACGCAGTATTTT.

The V and J genes are TRBV29-1 and TRBJ1-2; D gene unclear. V lost 4 bases, J lost 9 bases, and 15 bases lay in between. This CDR3 contains 12 residues. Looked up from germline, CDR1 is SQVTM and CDR2 is ANQGSEA. The CDR3 coding sequence is TGCAGCGTTGCCCCCGAGCACCCCAGCTACACCTTC. This gives the protein CSVAPEHPSYTF. Variable domain in full (rest from reference TRBV29-1 and TRBJ1-2): SAVISQKPSRDICQRGTSLTIQCQVDSQVTMMFWYRQQPGQSLTLIATANQGSEATYESGFVIDKFPISRPNLTFSTLTVSNMSPEDSSIYLCSVAPEHPSYTFGSGTRLTVV.

The chain recombines TRBV5-1 with TRBJ2-5; 7 nucleotides align to TRBD2. This CDR3 is built from 16 residues. With 4 bases clipped from V and 5 bases from J, the junction kept 14 bases outside the gene matches. In germline, CDR1 is SGHRS, CDR2 YFSETQ. CDR3 in amino acids: CASSLGDYGVGETQYF. The CDR3 DNA reads as TGCGCCAGCAGCCTGGGGGACTATGGGGTCGGTGAGACCCAGTACTTC.

The chain uses TRBV7-9 and TRBJ2-3; 8 positions agree with TRBD2. The junction had 5 bases not matched to a gene; V was cut back by 4 bases and J by 5 bases. The CDR3 has 14 residues. Germline loops: CDR1 SEHNR, CDR2 FQNEAQ (reference sequence). The CDR3 DNA follows: TGTGCCAGCAGCTCCCTAGCGGGTGGAGATACGCAGTATTTT. This translates into CASSSLAGGDTQYF.

The chain recombines TRBV19 with TRBJ1-5, with 11 bases lining up with TRBD1. The V segment lost 6 bases and the J segment 5 bases; nucleotides outside the gene matches: 6. The CDR3 totals 15 residues. The germline CDR1 and CDR2 sequences are LNHDA and SQIVND (reference sequence). The CDR3 here is CASRRDRGEHQPQHF. The CDR3 coding sequence is TGTGCCAGTAGACGGGACAGGGGGGAGCATCAGCCCCAGCATTTT. Combining the CDR3 with reference TRBV19 and TRBJ1-5 gives the whole variable domain DGGITQSPKYLFRKEGQNVTLSCEQNLNHDAMYWYRQDPGQGLRLIYYSQIVNDFQKGDIAEGYSVSREKKESFPLTVTSAQKNPTAFYLCASRRDRGEHQPQHFGDGTRLSIL.

This clone was counted only a few times. This sequence joins TRBV5-4 and TRBJ2-7, with 11 bases identical to TRBD2. Looked up from germline, CDR1 is SGHNT and CDR2 is YYREEE (reference sequence). V shed 5 bases, J shed 0 bases, and the junction held 7 bases outside the gene matches. This CDR3 has 16 amino acids. CDR3: CASRPTGTSGSYEQYF. CDR3 coding DNA: TGTGCCAGCAGACCTACTGGGACTAGCGGCTCCTACGAGCAGTACTTC.

This clone was seen a few times. This rearrangement joins TRBV5-5 to TRBJ2-1; TRBD1 agrees at 8 bases. Germline V gene sequence: CDR1 SGHKS, CDR2 YYEKEE (reference sequence). CDR3 length: 15 residues. With V trimmed by 4 bases and J by 1 base, 4 bases remained unmatched. CDR3 coding DNA: TGTGCCAGCAGCAGGACAGGGCAGTCCTACAATGAGCAGTTCTTC. Amino acids: CASSRTGQSYNEQFF. Variable domain in full (rest from reference TRBV5-5 and TRBJ2-1): DAGVTQSPTHLIKTRGQQVTLRCSPISGHKSVSWYQQVLGQGPQFIFQYYEKEERGRGNFPDRFSARQFPNYSSELNVNALLLGDSALYLCASSRTGQSYNEQFFGPGTRLTVL.

The V gene is TRBV6-5, the J gene TRBJ1-4, with 9 bases fitting TRBD1. CDR1 MNHEY and CDR2 SVGAGI come from the germline V gene. The junction had 6 bases not matched to a gene; V was cut back by 6 bases and J by 7 bases. This CDR3 is 14 amino acids long. The CDR3 region is CASRPRTGVEKLFF. CDR3 sequence (DNA): TGTGCCAGCAGGCCGCGGACAGGGGTTGAAAAACTGTTTTTT.

The J gene is TRBJ1-5, the V gene TRBV19; perhaps TRBD1 as D (5 bases). The CDR3 runs 14 residues. Trimming shortened V by 6 bases and J by 5 bases, and 14 bases separated the two germline ends. Germline V gene lookup returns CDR1 LNHDA and CDR2 SQIVND (reference sequence). DNA of the CDR3: TGTGCCAGTAGCCCTTCGGACAACGATCAGCCCCAGCATTTT. Amino acid sequence: CASSPSDNDQPQHF.

The chain carries TRBV19 and TRBJ2-4, with a tentative D call TRBD1 (6 bases). The CDR3 is made up of 15 amino acids. Germline V gene sequence: CDR1 LNHDA, CDR2 SQIVND (reference sequence). The germline V and J ends were trimmed by 8 bases and 5 bases, with 19 bases remaining between them. Here the CDR3 DNA reads TGTGCCAGTTCCCGGGACATAAACCGGGAAAACATTCAGTACTTC. Translating gives CASSRDINRENIQYF.

The rearrangement uses TRBV4-3 and TRBJ1-5; possibly TRBD1 for D (5 bases). Between the trimmed V and J ends, which lost 0 bases and 2 bases, there was a span of 14 bases. This CDR3 has 17 residues. Germline V gene lookup returns CDR1 LGHNA and CDR2 YSLEER. The CDR3 region is CASSQEWGEGGNQPQHF. CDR3 nucleotides: TGCGCCAGCAGCCAAGAATGGGGGGAAGGGGGCAATCAGCCCCAGCATTTT.

The V and J genes are TRBV9 and TRBJ2-7; 14 bases are a match to TRBD2. The CDR3 sequence is 18 residues long. With 4 bases clipped from V and 1 base from J, the junction kept 10 bases outside the gene matches. The germline gives CDR1 SGDLS, CDR2 YYNGEE. The CDR3 spells CASSPGLAGGPLSYEQYF. As DNA, the CDR3 is TGTGCCAGCAGCCCAGGACTAGCGGGAGGCCCCCTTTCCTACGAGCAGTACTTC. The variable domain in full, with the rest retrieved from reference TRBV9 and TRBJ2-7, is DSGVTQTPKHLITATGQRVTLRCSPRSGDLSVYWYQQSLDQGLQFLIQYYNGEERAKGNILERFSAQQFPDLHSELNLSSLELGDSALYFCASSPGLAGGPLSYEQYFGPGTRLTVT.

The chain carries TRBV11-1 and TRBJ2-2, with 8 bases identical to TRBD2. Per germline, CDR1 SGHAT and CDR2 FQDESV (reference sequence). V shed 5 bases, J shed 7 bases, and the junction held 9 bases outside the gene matches. The CDR3 runs to 15 residues. The CDR3 nucleotides are TGTGCCAGCAGCCCCTGGCGGGGGGCGATCGGGGAGCTGTTTTTT. It encodes CASSPWRGAIGELFF.

CDR3 loop: CASRGAGGQTYEQYF. In nucleotides, the CDR3 is TGTGCCAGCAGGGGAGCGGGAGGACAGACCTACGAGCAGTACTTC. This chain links TRBV2 with TRBJ2-7; 9 bases map to TRBD2. Germline assignment: CDR1 SNHLY and CDR2 FYNNEI. There are 15 residues in the CDR3. The V segment lost 6 bases and the J segment 2 bases; nucleotides outside the gene matches: 8.

V gene TRBV6-2 or TRBV6-3 combines with J gene TRBJ1-2, with D hard to call. Germline V gene data show CDR1 as MNHEY and CDR2 as SVGEGT. CDR3 length equals 19 residues. V dropped 6 bases and J dropped 1 base, with 27 bases sitting between them. The DNA for the CDR3 is TGTGCCAGCAGCCCCATCCTAAGCCCCTGGAGGAGTGGTAACTATGGCTACACCTTC. Translation: CASSPILSPWRSGNYGYTF.

This chain links TRBV29-1 with TRBJ2-5, with a tentative D call TRBD2 (6 bases). V lost 5 bases and J 5 bases, leaving 15 bases between the germline ends. Germline-derived CDR1 and CDR2 are SQVTM and ANQGSEA. This CDR3 comprises 13 residues. The CDR3 region is CSVTSEGLETQYF. In nucleotides, the CDR3 is TGCAGCGTTACCTCGGAGGGCTTGGAGACCCAGTACTTC.

V and J are TRBV27 and TRBJ1-4, with D perhaps TRBD1 (6 bases). CDR1 is MNHEY, CDR2 SMNVEV, per germline (reference sequence). Trimming removed 6 bases at V and 0 bases at J, with 14 bases between. The CDR3 sequence is 16 residues long. In nucleotides, the CDR3 is TGTGCCAGCAGAACGGGGGGCGCTGCAACTAATGAAAAACTGTTTTTT. Translated, it gives CASRTGGAATNEKLFF.

The chain recombines TRBV30 with TRBJ1-3; 10 nucleotides match TRBD1. Looked up from germline, CDR1 is GTSNPN and CDR2 is SVGIG (reference sequence). CDR3 length equals 13 residues. In DNA form, the CDR3 reads TGTGTGGTCGGGACAGGGGCCGGAAACACCATATATTTT. Translation: CVVGTGAGNTIYF.

This clone occurred a few times. This rearrangement joins TRBV2 to TRBJ1-5, with D possibly being TRBD1 (5 bases). Germline CDR1 SNHLY, CDR2 FYNNEI. The CDR3 runs 14 residues. V shed 6 bases and J shed 0 bases, with 9 bases lying between them. The CDR3 DNA follows: TGTGCCAGCAGGGCAGGGTATAGCAATCAGCCCCAGCATTTT. It encodes CASRAGYSNQPQHF. The full variable domain, in which reference TRBV2 and TRBJ1-5 provide the parts outside the CDR3, is EPEVTQTPSHQVTQMGQEVILRCVPISNHLYFYWYRQILGQKVEFLVSFYNNEISEKSEIFDDQFSVERPDGSNFTLKIRSTKLEDSAMYFCASRAGYSNQPQHFGDGTRLSIL.

In its sample, this clone was seen a few times. The genes are TRBV7-2 and TRBJ2-7, with TRBD1 identical over 8 bases. This CDR3 is 15 amino acids long. The germline V gene encodes CDR1 SGHTA and CDR2 FQGNSA. V shed 5 bases, J shed 1 base, and the junction held 7 bases outside the gene matches. Here the CDR3 reads CASSQGTGFSYEQYF. DNA for the CDR3: TGTGCCAGCAGCCAAGGGACAGGATTTTCCTACGAGCAGTACTTC.